The 22 T cell receptor beta chains in this list originate from one sample, sequenced in a study of human T cells and chemical hapten exposure. TCRdb passed the RACE reads through MiXCR, listing each CDR3 protein once. The sample consists of 350,000 to 400,000 distinct CDR3 sequences, 5% to 6.5% of them appearing once. Sample time point: pre-sensitization, week 0. Treatment meaning: therapeutic diphenylcyclopropenone sensitization with weekly scalp DPC. The sequencing here drew on whole blood, taken in connection with sensitization to the hapten diphenylcyclopropenone (DPC). These receptor sequences come from a woman between 50 and 59 years old with alopecia areata. Some clones in this sample may be carry-over from other donors' samples.

This clonotype was counted at least ten times. V usage is TRBV27 and J usage is TRBJ2-1, with 14 bases aligning to TRBD2. The ends lost 3 bases at V and 7 bases at J; junction bases unmatched: 8. The CDR3 spans 17 residues. CDR1 MNHEY and CDR2 SMNVEV come from the germline V gene (reference sequence). In DNA form, the CDR3 reads TGTGCCAGCAGTTTTGGGACTAGCGGGGGTCGAGGGAATGAGCAGTTCTTC. Amino acid sequence: CASSFGTSGGRGNEQFF.

The chain couples TRBV5-1 to TRBJ2-5; 8 bases match TRBD2. The CDR3 totals 14 residues. Germline CDR1 SGHRS, CDR2 YFSETQ. Unmatched junction bases numbered 7, after V lost 4 bases and J lost 5 bases. The CDR3 protein is CASSDTSGTETQYF. CDR3 bases: TGCGCCAGCAGCGACACTAGCGGTACGGAGACCCAGTACTTC.

This clonotype was recorded a few times. This chain uses TRBV7-6 with TRBJ1-6, with a weak D call TRBD1 (5 bases). Germline V lookup: CDR1 SGHVS, CDR2 FNYEAQ. The CDR3 sequence is 16 residues long. Trimming took 5 bases from V and 6 from J, leaving 17 bases between them. The CDR3 loop is CASSLEGVHTNSPLHF. The CDR3 DNA sequence: TGTGCCAGCAGCCTAGAAGGGGTCCATACTAATTCACCCCTCCACTTT. Using reference TRBV7-6 and TRBJ1-6 for the parts outside the CDR3, the full variable domain is GAGVSQSPRYKVTKRGQDVALRCDPISGHVSLYWYRQALGQGPEFLTYFNYEAQQDKSGLPNDRFSAERPEGSISTLTIQRTEQRDSAMYRCASSLEGVHTNSPLHFGNGTRLTVT.

The genes are TRBV4-1 and TRBJ2-7, with 7 bases that match TRBD1. Germline trimming cut 6 bases from V and 3 bases from J; bases unmatched to any gene: 11. The CDR3 has 15 residues. Germline V gives CDR1 MGHRA, CDR2 YSYEKL. The CDR3 reads CASRRLVQGVYEQYF. In DNA, the CDR3 is TGCGCCAGCAGGCGGTTGGTGCAGGGGGTCTACGAGCAGTACTTC.

This clonotype turned up a few times. The chain recombines TRBV5-5 with TRBJ1-1; perhaps TRBD1 as D (5 bases). The CDR3 has 14 amino acids. Germline CDR1 reads SGHKS; CDR2 reads YYEKEE (reference sequence). Trimming pared 2 bases from V and 4 bases from J, leaving 12 bases between. The CDR3 here is CASSFSLTGTEAFF. CDR3 DNA: TGTGCCAGCAGCTTCAGTTTAACAGGCACTGAAGCTTTCTTT.

This clonotype came up many times. V gene TRBV24-1 combines with J gene TRBJ2-3, with TRBD2 matching over 8 bases. The length of the CDR3 is 14 residues. Looked up from germline, CDR1 is KGHDR and CDR2 is SFDVKD. The J segment lost 4 bases and the V segment lost 7 bases, leaving 6 bases of the junction unmatched. The CDR3 region is CATRAGGEADTQYF. In nucleotides, the CDR3 is TGTGCCACCAGGGCGGGGGGCGAGGCAGATACGCAGTATTTT.

This clonotype has a handful of counts. The CDR3: CAISESTGNNEQFF. Here the CDR3 DNA reads TGTGCCATCAGTGAGTCGACAGGGAACAATGAGCAGTTCTTC. V gene TRBV10-3 combines with J gene TRBJ2-1; 7 bases map to TRBD1. Germline values: CDR1 ENHRY, CDR2 SYGVKD. This CDR3 is built from 14 residues. The ends lost 0 bases at V and 5 bases at J; junction bases unmatched: 1.

This clonotype was detected ten times or more. Written as DNA, the CDR3 is TGTGCCAGCAGCACCATCTACCAAGAGACCCAGTACTTC. It specifies CASSTIYQETQYF. The gene calls are TRBV5-6 and TRBJ2-5; D uncertain. The germline gives CDR1 SGHDT, CDR2 YYEEEE. The CDR3 loop spans 13 amino acids. Trimming took off 4 bases at V and 0 bases at J, with 7 bases between the two ends.

The table lists this clonotype with many counts. This chain connects TRBV5-6 to TRBJ2-5; either TRBD1 or TRBD2 may fit D (5 bases each). With 4 bases removed from V and 0 bases from J, the gap between germline ends came to 16 bases. This CDR3 contains 16 residues. The germline V gene has CDR1 SGHDT and CDR2 YYEEEE. Here the CDR3 reads CASSAVRGANQETQYF. CDR3 DNA: TGTGCCAGCAGCGCCGTGCGAGGGGCTAACCAAGAGACCCAGTACTTC.

In its sample, this clonotype was seen a few times. The rearrangement uses TRBV5-8 and TRBJ2-3, with 10 bases that match TRBD2. The CDR3 is 15 amino acids. The trim removed 6 bases at V and 10 bases at J, leaving 14 bases unmatched. Germline V gene sequence: CDR1 SGHTS, CDR2 YDEGEE. Here the CDR3 DNA reads TGTGCCAGCATCCGAAAGAGACTAGCGGGTTATGCGCAGTATTTT. Translating gives CASIRKRLAGYAQYF.

This clonotype showed up many times. This sequence joins TRBV2 and TRBJ2-3; D is possibly TRBD2 (6 bases). V lost 0 bases and J lost 5, with 9 bases in between. Looked up from germline, CDR1 is SNHLY and CDR2 is FYNNEI. The CDR3 covers 14 residues. CDR3 sequence reads: CASSEARGQDTQYF. The CDR3, as DNA: TGTGCCAGCAGTGAAGCGCGGGGCCAAGATACGCAGTATTTT.

This clonotype was counted many times. J is TRBJ2-1 and V is TRBV30; D call uncertain. The V end was cut by 2 bases, the J end by 5 bases, with 7 bases between. The CDR3 has 12 residues. The V gene's germline CDR1 is GTSNPN and CDR2 SVGIG (reference sequence). DNA of the CDR3: TGTGCCTGGAGTACCCGTCACAATGAGCAGTTCTTC. Protein product: CAWSTRHNEQFF.

This clonotype occurred many times. The rearrangement joins TRBV27 to TRBJ2-2; D perhaps matches TRBD1 (5 bases). The CDR3 has 15 amino acids. Germline values: CDR1 MNHEY, CDR2 SMNVEV (reference sequence). Trimming cost V 7 bases and J 1 base, with 13 bases left between them. This chain's CDR3 is CASIPDNRNTGELFF. CDR3 DNA: TGTGCCAGCATCCCGGACAACCGGAACACCGGGGAGCTGTTTTTT.

This clonotype showed up just a few times. The V and J genes are TRBV5-1 and TRBJ2-5, with 7 nucleotides matching TRBD1. The germline gives CDR1 SGHRS, CDR2 YFSETQ. The CDR3 runs to 14 residues. Trimming removed 4 bases from V and 4 bases from J; junction bases left unmatched: 7. CDR3 residues: CASSLTGARETQYF. CDR3 sequence (DNA): TGCGCCAGCAGCCTAACAGGGGCGCGAGAGACCCAGTACTTC.

This clonotype was recorded at least ten times. The chain recombines TRBV29-1 with TRBJ1-1; D call uncertain. Trimming cost V 0 bases and J 0 bases, with 8 bases left between them. Germline CDR1 is SQVTM and CDR2 is ANQGSEA. The CDR3 spans 14 residues. The CDR3 sequence is CSVEDRGMNTEAFF. The DNA for the CDR3 is TGCAGCGTTGAAGATCGAGGGATGAACACTGAAGCTTTCTTT.

This clonotype was recorded at least ten times. The chain has TRBV28 and TRBJ2-7, with D perhaps matching TRBD2 (7 bases). Germline CDR1 is MDHEN and CDR2 is SYDVKM. There are 14 residues in the CDR3. V was cut by 5 bases and J by 2 bases, with 13 bases left in between. The CDR3 reads CASSISGTTYEQYF. CDR3 coding DNA: TGTGCCAGCAGTATCAGCGGGACAACCTACGAGCAGTACTTC. Looking up the rest from reference TRBV28 and TRBJ2-7 gives the full variable domain: DVKVTQSSRYLVKRTGEKVFLECVQDMDHENMFWYRQDPGLGLRLIYFSYDVKMKEKGDIPEGYSVSREKKERFSLILESASTNQTSMYLCASSISGTTYEQYFGPGTRLTVT.

This clonotype was observed many times. J is TRBJ2-7 and V is TRBV11-2; 8 bases map to TRBD1. This CDR3 spans 14 amino acids. Germline V gene lookup returns CDR1 SGHAT and CDR2 FQNNGV. With 6 bases clipped from V and 4 bases from J, the junction kept 8 bases outside the gene matches. CDR3 residues: CASSPLQGAYEQYF. Here the CDR3 DNA reads TGTGCCAGCAGTCCATTGCAGGGGGCATACGAGCAGTACTTC.

The V gene is TRBV24-1, the J gene TRBJ1-5; 7 positions match TRBD1. Germline loops: CDR1 KGHDR, CDR2 SFDVKD. The CDR3 covers 16 residues. With V trimmed by 5 bases and J by 4 bases, 10 bases remained unmatched. CDR3 residues: CATSARDRALNQPQHF. In DNA, the CDR3 is TGTGCCACCAGTGCCCGGGACAGAGCTCTGAATCAGCCCCAGCATTTT.

A few counts support this clonotype. V is TRBV13 and J is TRBJ1-1, with D maybe TRBD1 (6 bases). Trimming pared 5 bases from V and 6 bases from J, leaving 16 bases between. Germline V lookup: CDR1 PRHDT, CDR2 FYEKMQ (reference sequence). The CDR3 spans 14 residues. CDR3 residues: CASSRGPSLPEAFF. As DNA, the CDR3 is TGTGCCAGCAGCCGGGGGCCCAGCCTCCCTGAAGCTTTCTTT.

The chain carries TRBV25-1 and TRBJ2-7; 8 nucleotides match TRBD1. V shed 1 base, J shed 2 bases, and the junction held 4 bases outside the gene matches. This CDR3 comprises 15 residues. Per germline, CDR1 MGHDK and CDR2 SYGVNS. CDR3 coding DNA: TGTGCCAGCAGTGAATTATCGGACAGGGCCTACGAGCAGTACTTC. It yields the protein CASSELSDRAYEQYF.

At least ten counts were recorded for this clonotype. J is TRBJ2-7 and V is TRBV12-3 or TRBV12-4; TRBD2 is a possible D gene (5 bases). The CDR3 loop spans 13 amino acids. Trimming removed 3 bases at V and 6 bases at J, with 12 bases between. The DNA for the CDR3 is TGTGCCAGCAGTTTTCGGGATTCGGGCGAGCAGTACTTC. Its protein product is CASSFRDSGEQYF.

The sample holds a few counts of this clonotype. The rearrangement joins TRBV18 to TRBJ1-1, with D possibly TRBD1 on 5 matching bases. Germline assignment: CDR1 KGHSH and CDR2 LQKENI. The CDR3 covers 14 residues. V was clipped by 4 bases and J by 2 bases, with 11 bases between them. CDR3 amino acids: CASSQGVVNTEAFF. The CDR3 DNA reads as TGTGCCAGCTCACAAGGGGTTGTTAACACTGAAGCTTTCTTT.